The sequence of this T cell receptor (beta chain) was determined in a study of chemoradiotherapy in HPV16-positive cancers. Trimming took off 2 bases at V and 4 bases at J, with 7 bases between the two ends. Germline loops: CDR1 SGHTS, CDR2 YDEGEE. The CDR3 runs to 13 residues. For this clone: Its antigen is currently unknown.

The method was immunoSEQ multiplex PCR; TCRdb's version includes in-frame clones alone and lacks a portion of them. The sample has about 30,000 clones, about 89% seen once. Points from the study as a whole: Non-HPV-specific T cells did not expand in tumors during treatment, whereas candidate HPV-specific clones and E7-related motifs did.

Sequencing was performed on blood, taken from a patient who underwent chemoradiotherapy. The J gene is TRBJ2-1, the V gene TRBV5-8; maybe TRBD1 (5 bases). The TCR originated in a human donor with HPV-associated anogenital cancer. As DNA, the CDR3 is TGTGCCAGCAGCTTTACAGGTTACAATGAGCAGTTCTTC. Translation gives CASSFTGYNEQFF.